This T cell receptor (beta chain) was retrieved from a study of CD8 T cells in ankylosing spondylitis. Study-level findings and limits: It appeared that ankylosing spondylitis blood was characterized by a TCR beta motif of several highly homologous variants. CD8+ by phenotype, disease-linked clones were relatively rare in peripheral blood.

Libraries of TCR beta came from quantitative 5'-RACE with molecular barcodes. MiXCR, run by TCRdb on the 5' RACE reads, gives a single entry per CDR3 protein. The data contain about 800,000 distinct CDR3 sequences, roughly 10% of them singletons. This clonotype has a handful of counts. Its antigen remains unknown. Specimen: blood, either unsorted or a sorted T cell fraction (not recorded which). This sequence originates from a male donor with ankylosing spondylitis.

CDR3: CASSQDETGNYGYTF. CDR3 DNA sequence: TGCGCCAGCAGCCAAGATGAGACAGGGAACTATGGCTACACCTTC. The genes are TRBV4-3 and TRBJ1-2; 7 bases are a match to TRBD1. Per the germline V gene, CDR1 is LGHNA and CDR2 is YSLEER. The CDR3 loop spans 15 amino acids. V lost 0 bases, J lost 2 bases, and 3 bases stayed unmatched.